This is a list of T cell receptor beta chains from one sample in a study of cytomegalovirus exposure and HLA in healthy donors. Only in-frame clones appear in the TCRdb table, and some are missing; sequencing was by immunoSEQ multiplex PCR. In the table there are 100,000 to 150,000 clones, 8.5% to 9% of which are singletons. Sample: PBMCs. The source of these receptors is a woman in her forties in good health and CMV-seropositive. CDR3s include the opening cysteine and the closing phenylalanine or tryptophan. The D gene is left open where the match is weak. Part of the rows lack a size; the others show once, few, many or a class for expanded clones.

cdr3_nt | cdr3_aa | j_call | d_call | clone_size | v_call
TGTGCCAGTAGTGACCTAGACGAGCAGTACTTC | CASSDLDEQYF | TRBJ2-7 | - | few | TRBV19
TGTGCCAGCTCACCTGGACGGGACAGAATTGAAAAACTGTTTTTT | CASSPGRDRIEKLFF | TRBJ1-4 | TRBD1 | few | TRBV18
TGTGCCAGCAGCGCAGGGACAGGGCTTGCAACTAATGAAAAACTGTTTTTT | CASSAGTGLATNEKLFF | TRBJ1-4 | TRBD1 | - | TRBV9
TGTGCCAGCTGGGGGGGATTCTCACCCCTCCACTTT | CASWGGFSPLHF | TRBJ1-6 | - | - | TRBV27
TGTGCCAGCAGTTTAACCGAGTACAATGAGCAGTTCTTC | CASSLTEYNEQFF | TRBJ2-1 | - | - | TRBV27
TGCGCCAGCAGCTTGGTGTTCGGGGGAATGAACACTGAAGCTTTCTTC | CASSLVFGGMNTEAFF | TRBJ1-1 | - | - | TRBV5-1
TGTGCCAGCAGCTTAGGGGGGGGCGAGCAGTACTTC | CASSLGGGEQYF | TRBJ2-7 | - | - | TRBV5-5
TGTGCCAGCAGTGAAATGAGGAACTATGGCTACACCTTC | CASSEMRNYGYTF | TRBJ1-2 | - | - | TRBV28
TGTGCCAGCAGTCCGGGACAGGGGGCAGATACGCAGTATTTT | CASSPGQGADTQYF | TRBJ2-3 | TRBD1 | - | TRBV27
TGCGCCAGCAGCTTCAAGACAGGGGTTTCACCCCTCCACTTT | CASSFKTGVSPLHF | TRBJ1-6 | TRBD1 | - | TRBV5-1
TGTGCCAGCAGTCGTACCAGGGGATTCACCGGGGAGCTGTTTTTT | CASSRTRGFTGELFF | TRBJ2-2 | - | few | TRBV28
TGTGCCAGCAGCTTAACACTAGCTCCCGGGGAGCTGTTTTTT | CASSLTLAPGELFF | TRBJ2-2 | - | few | TRBV7-3
TGTGCCAGCAGCTTACGGACAGCATCCGTGATGGATTCACCCCTCCACTTT | CASSLRTASVMDSPLHF | TRBJ1-6 | - | - | TRBV11-1
TGTGCCAGCAGCAATCCGGGACAAACCTACGAGCAGTACTTC | CASSNPGQTYEQYF | TRBJ2-7 | - | few | TRBV7-9
TGTGCCATCAGTGAGCGGGTGGACACTGAAGCTTTCTTT | CAISERVDTEAFF | TRBJ1-1 | - | few | TRBV10-3
TGTGCCAGCTCACCGCTGAGCTCCTACGAGCAGTACTTC | CASSPLSSYEQYF | TRBJ2-7 | - | few | TRBV18
TGCGCCAGCAGCGACCGGGGGACCCACAATGAGCAGTTCTTC | CASSDRGTHNEQFF | TRBJ2-1 | - | - | TRBV5-1
TGTGCCACCGAGACAGGGGCGAGAAACACCATATATTTT | CATETGARNTIYF | TRBJ1-3 | TRBD1 | few | TRBV19
TGTGCCAGCAGTGAGAGGACAGGATACAATGAGCAGTTCTTC | CASSERTGYNEQFF | TRBJ2-1 | TRBD1 | - | TRBV2
TGTGCCAGCAGCGGACAGGGTTTGAATGAGCAGTTCTTC | CASSGQGLNEQFF | TRBJ2-1 | TRBD1 | - | TRBV5-4
TGTGCCAGCCAACAGGGGGCTAACTCCTACGAGCAGTACTTC | CASQQGANSYEQYF | TRBJ2-7 | TRBD1 | - | TRBV11-3
TGTGCCAGCAGCTTACGAGGGGGGGTTGGCACCTACGAGCAGTACTTC | CASSLRGGVGTYEQYF | TRBJ2-7 | - | few | TRBV13
TGCGCCAGCAGCTCCGGGACAGGGGTCGAGCAGTACTTC | CASSSGTGVEQYF | TRBJ2-7 | TRBD1 | - | TRBV5-1
TGTGCCATCAGTGAGTCGCGGGGGAGGGACACTGAAGCTTTCTTT | CAISESRGRDTEAFF | TRBJ1-1 | - | - | TRBV10-3
TGTGCCAGCAGCGAGGACAGGGGGGAAGGAGGCTACACTTTC | CASSEDRGEGGYTF | TRBJ1-2 | TRBD1 | - | TRBV11-1
TGTGCCAGCAGCTTAGGACTAGCGGATTACAATGAGCAGTTCTTC | CASSLGLADYNEQFF | TRBJ2-1 | TRBD2 | - | TRBV11-2
TGTGCCAGCAGTTTGCGGCGGGGGGATAACAATGAGCAGTTCTTC | CASSLRRGDNNEQFF | TRBJ2-1 | TRBD2 | - | TRBV27
TGTGCCAGCTCCCCCCCCCTAGGGAGCACTGAAGCTTTCTTT | CASSPPLGSTEAFF | TRBJ1-1 | - | - | TRBV18
TGTGCCAGCTCACCGCGGGGGCAAACCTACGAGCAGTACTTC | CASSPRGQTYEQYF | TRBJ2-7 | - | few | TRBV18
TGTGCCAGCATCCCAGGAACAGGGGGGGCCGGGGAGCTGTTTTTT | CASIPGTGGAGELFF | TRBJ2-2 | - | - | TRBV2
TGCGCCAGCATACCAGGACAGGTTAATGAGCAGTTCTTC | CASIPGQVNEQFF | TRBJ2-1 | TRBD1 | - | TRBV10-2
TGCGCCAGCAGTGATGGGACAGGCAACAATGAGCAGTTCTTC | CASSDGTGNNEQFF | TRBJ2-1 | TRBD1 | - | TRBV10-1